This T cell receptor (beta chain) was retrieved from a study of regulatory T cells in long-lasting Graves disease. About the study: The criterion for persistent Graves' disease was over 5 years of antithyroid drugs with positive TSH receptor antibodies.

Findings of the study overall: TRBV28, TRBJ1-2 and TRBJ2-5 were favored in persistent disease.

Time point defined: persistent/refractory GD, antithyroid drugs over 5 years with positive TRAb. The TCR library used RNA extracted from PBMCs. The diagnosis of Graves' disease used American Thyroid Association guidelines. Approximately 10-milliliter peripheral blood samples went into EDTA tubes. According to the study, TCR beta libraries were built with iRepertoire HTBI primers and CDR3-region Arm-PCR. TCRdb reprocessed the multiplex PCR reads with MiXCR, giving one entry per CDR3 protein. The top ten hold around 7% of the sample, which has around 450,000 distinct CDR3 sequences, 20% to 25% seen once. The CDR3 has 15 amino acids. V shed 6 bases and J 4 bases; nucleotides not matched to a gene: 8. Germline CDR1 reads SEHNR; CDR2 reads FQNEAQ (reference sequence). This clonotype has only a few counts. Antigen: not known.

Sequencing used peripheral blood mononuclear cells (PBMCs), obtained when the disease was refractory, from a patient treated with antithyroid drugs. The chain recombines TRBV7-9 with TRBJ1-2, with 10 bases lining up with TRBD1. The TCR originated in a female donor with Graves disease. CDR3 nucleotides: TGTGCCAGCAGGATGACAGGGGGCGCTGCCTATGGCTACACCTTC. Translated: CASRMTGGAAYGYTF.